A selection of T cell receptor beta chains follows, all from one sample in a study of blood T cell repertoires in COVID-19. Generated by immunoSEQ multiplex PCR, the TCRdb table keeps only in-frame clones and is missing some. The sample carries roughly 400,000 clones, nearly 90% recorded once. Sequenced sample: PBMCs or T cells enriched from blood (not recorded which). The source of these receptors is a woman aged 40 to 50 with acute COVID-19. Each CDR3 is given with its conserved first and last residue. The order of the fields is J gene, D gene, clone size, V gene, CDR3 DNA, CDR3 protein. The D gene is left open where the match is weak. The size entry is marked missing in some rows and otherwise reads once, few, many or a size class.

J gene: TRBJ2-5; D gene: -; clone size: -; V gene: TRBV27; CDR3 DNA: TGTGCCAGCAGTTTTGCGGGGCTAGGGGAGACCCAGTACTTC; CDR3 protein: CASSFAGLGETQYF
J gene: TRBJ2-7; D gene: -; clone size: -; V gene: TRBV7-8; CDR3 DNA: TGTGCCAGCAGCTTAGCAGGGACTGGCTGGGAGCAGTACTTC; CDR3 protein: CASSLAGTGWEQYF
J gene: TRBJ2-7; D gene: -; clone size: -; V gene: TRBV19; CDR3 DNA: TGTGCCAGTAGTCCCCGGGCGGGGAGCTCCTACGAGCAGTACTTC; CDR3 protein: CASSPRAGSSYEQYF
J gene: TRBJ2-2; D gene: -; clone size: -; V gene: TRBV9; CDR3 DNA: TGTGCCAGCAGCCCGCCCGGGACTTACGGCACCGGGGAGCTGTTTTTT; CDR3 protein: CASSPPGTYGTGELFF
J gene: TRBJ2-2; D gene: TRBD1; clone size: -; V gene: TRBV9; CDR3 DNA: TGTGCCAGCAGCAAACGACAGGGCCCTAACACCGGGGAGCTGTTTTTT; CDR3 protein: CASSKRQGPNTGELFF
J gene: TRBJ1-4; D gene: TRBD1; clone size: -; V gene: TRBV3-1/TRBV3-2; CDR3 DNA: TGTGCCAGCAGCCGGGGACAGGGCAATGAAAAACTGTTTTTT; CDR3 protein: CASSRGQGNEKLFF
J gene: TRBJ1-4; D gene: -; clone size: -; V gene: TRBV15; CDR3 DNA: TGTGCCACCGACAGCGAAAGTTTTACAACTAATGAAAAACTGTTTTTT; CDR3 protein: CATDSESFTTNEKLFF
J gene: TRBJ2-3; D gene: -; clone size: -; V gene: TRBV7-2; CDR3 DNA: TGTGCCAGCAGCATAAGCAAGCGGGCCTACACAGATACGCAGTATTTT; CDR3 protein: CASSISKRAYTDTQYF
J gene: TRBJ2-2; D gene: TRBD1; clone size: once; V gene: TRBV7-2; CDR3 DNA: TGTGCCAGCAGCTCGGGACAGGGCTACACCGGGGAGCTGTTTTTT; CDR3 protein: CASSSGQGYTGELFF
J gene: TRBJ1-2; D gene: TRBD1; clone size: -; V gene: TRBV3-1/TRBV3-2; CDR3 DNA: TGTGCCAGCAGCCACGGAGACAGGGGGCGCGGCTACACCTTC; CDR3 protein: CASSHGDRGRGYTF
J gene: TRBJ1-6; D gene: -; clone size: once; V gene: TRBV25-1; CDR3 DNA: TGTGCCAGCAGTGAGTCAGGGGCGGTGTCCTATAATTCACCCCTCCACTTT; CDR3 protein: CASSESGAVSYNSPLHF
J gene: TRBJ1-2; D gene: -; clone size: -; V gene: TRBV19; CDR3 DNA: TGTGCCACACGACAGGTTGGGGTGAGCGGCTACACCTTC; CDR3 protein: CATRQVGVSGYTF
J gene: TRBJ1-1; D gene: TRBD1; clone size: -; V gene: TRBV5-1; CDR3 DNA: TGCGCCAGCAGCTACGGGACAGGGGGCAACACTGAAGCTTTCTTT; CDR3 protein: CASSYGTGGNTEAFF
J gene: TRBJ2-1; D gene: -; clone size: -; V gene: TRBV30; CDR3 DNA: TGTGCGGGGGCTACGGGTCTCCCCTACAATGAGCAGTTCTTC; CDR3 protein: CAGATGLPYNEQFF
J gene: TRBJ2-7; D gene: -; clone size: -; V gene: TRBV7-6; CDR3 DNA: TGTGCCAGCAGCCCAGAGGACTGGGCAGCCGCCTACGAGCAGTACTTC; CDR3 protein: CASSPEDWAAAYEQYF
J gene: TRBJ1-1; D gene: -; clone size: -; V gene: TRBV7-9; CDR3 DNA: TGTGCCAGCAGCGCCTCTACGTCAGCTTTCTTT; CDR3 protein: CASSASTSAFF
J gene: TRBJ1-1; D gene: -; clone size: -; V gene: TRBV25-1; CDR3 DNA: TGTGCCAGCAGTCCCCAGACAGATGAAGCTTTCTTT; CDR3 protein: CASSPQTDEAFF
J gene: TRBJ2-7; D gene: -; clone size: once; V gene: TRBV6-5; CDR3 DNA: TGTGCCAGTACAGAGTTTAGCTCCTACGAGCAGTACTTC; CDR3 protein: CASTEFSSYEQYF
J gene: TRBJ1-2; D gene: TRBD1; clone size: -; V gene: TRBV5-1; CDR3 DNA: TGCGCCAGCAGCTCCGACAGGGTTCACGGCTACACCTTC; CDR3 protein: CASSSDRVHGYTF
J gene: TRBJ1-6; D gene: -; clone size: -; V gene: TRBV10-2; CDR3 DNA: TGCGCCAGCAGTGAGGGACAGAATAATTCACCCCTCCACTTT; CDR3 protein: CASSEGQNNSPLHF
J gene: TRBJ1-2; D gene: TRBD1; clone size: -; V gene: TRBV2; CDR3 DNA: TGTGCCAGCGGGGAGTTCCGGACAGGGGACGGCTACACCTTC; CDR3 protein: CASGEFRTGDGYTF
J gene: TRBJ1-2; D gene: -; clone size: once; V gene: TRBV18; CDR3 DNA: TGTGCCAGCTCACCACGCCAGGGCCGAACTAACTATGGCTACACCTTC; CDR3 protein: CASSPRQGRTNYGYTF
J gene: TRBJ1-2; D gene: TRBD1; clone size: -; V gene: TRBV5-1; CDR3 DNA: TGCGCCAGCAGCTTGGCACAGGGGGCAGGTGGCTACACCTTC; CDR3 protein: CASSLAQGAGGYTF
J gene: TRBJ2-1; D gene: TRBD1; clone size: -; V gene: TRBV4-1; CDR3 DNA: TGCGCCAGCAGCCAGATACCGGGACAGGGACACAATGAGCAGTTCTTC; CDR3 protein: CASSQIPGQGHNEQFF
J gene: TRBJ1-2; D gene: TRBD1; clone size: -; V gene: TRBV5-1; CDR3 DNA: TGCGCCAGCAGCCCTACCGGGGACAGGGTCCATGGCTACACCTTC; CDR3 protein: CASSPTGDRVHGYTF
J gene: TRBJ1-1; D gene: -; clone size: -; V gene: TRBV29-1; CDR3 DNA: TGCAGCGTCGCACAGGGTGGGGTCTCTGAAGCTTTCTTT; CDR3 protein: CSVAQGGVSEAFF
J gene: TRBJ1-2; D gene: TRBD1; clone size: -; V gene: TRBV6-5; CDR3 DNA: TGTGCCAGCAGTTACGGTCGACCGGGACAGGGGTACGGCTACACCTTC; CDR3 protein: CASSYGRPGQGYGYTF
J gene: TRBJ1-6; D gene: TRBD1; clone size: -; V gene: TRBV5-4; CDR3 DNA: TGTGCCAGCAGCACGACAGGGTCGGAGTCACCCCTCCACTTT; CDR3 protein: CASSTTGSESPLHF
J gene: TRBJ2-7; D gene: -; clone size: -; V gene: TRBV7-8; CDR3 DNA: TGTGCCAGCAGCTTTGGGGCAGCCTACGAGCAGTACTTC; CDR3 protein: CASSFGAAYEQYF
J gene: TRBJ2-3; D gene: -; clone size: -; V gene: TRBV29-1; CDR3 DNA: TGCAGCGTGGCTCGAGGAGGTTTGGTAGATACGCAGTATTTT; CDR3 protein: CSVARGGLVDTQYF
J gene: TRBJ1-3; D gene: -; clone size: -; V gene: TRBV5-6; CDR3 DNA: TGTGCCAGCAGCTTGTGGGGCCTCTCTGGAAACACCATATATTTT; CDR3 protein: CASSLWGLSGNTIYF
J gene: TRBJ1-2; D gene: -; clone size: -; V gene: TRBV29-1; CDR3 DNA: TGCAGCGTTGAGCCCAGGGCCTATGGCTACACCTTC; CDR3 protein: CSVEPRAYGYTF
J gene: TRBJ2-3; D gene: TRBD2; clone size: -; V gene: TRBV3-1/TRBV3-2; CDR3 DNA: TGTGCCAGCAGCCTGACTAGCGGGGGGGCGGGTGATACGCAGTATTTT; CDR3 protein: CASSLTSGGAGDTQYF
J gene: TRBJ1-3; D gene: -; clone size: -; V gene: TRBV3-1/TRBV3-2; CDR3 DNA: TGTGCCAGCAGCTCCCACGGGGAAGGAAACACCATATATTTT; CDR3 protein: CASSSHGEGNTIYF
J gene: TRBJ1-1; D gene: TRBD1; clone size: -; V gene: TRBV5-6; CDR3 DNA: TGTGCCAGCAGCACACAGGGGAACTTGGACACTGAAGCTTTCTTT; CDR3 protein: CASSTQGNLDTEAFF
J gene: TRBJ1-4; D gene: TRBD1; clone size: once; V gene: TRBV7-6; CDR3 DNA: TGTGCCAGCAGCTTAGGGCACAGGGGGCGAAGGTATGAAAAACTGTTTTTT; CDR3 protein: CASSLGHRGRRYEKLFF
J gene: TRBJ1-1; D gene: TRBD1; clone size: -; V gene: TRBV7-8; CDR3 DNA: TGTGCCAGCAGCTTACAGGGACAGTCCGAAGCTTTCTTT; CDR3 protein: CASSLQGQSEAFF
J gene: TRBJ1-1; D gene: TRBD1; clone size: -; V gene: TRBV24-1; CDR3 DNA: TGTGCCACCAGTGATTCCCACCTAGACAGGGTTATAACTGAAGCTTTCTTT; CDR3 protein: CATSDSHLDRVITEAFF
J gene: TRBJ1-1; D gene: -; clone size: -; V gene: TRBV29-1; CDR3 DNA: TGCAGCGCGGAACAGGGAGAAGCTTTCTTT; CDR3 protein: CSAEQGEAFF
J gene: TRBJ1-4; D gene: -; clone size: -; V gene: TRBV2; CDR3 DNA: TGTGCCAGCAGTGCGGTGGGGGGAAATGAAAAACTGTTTTTT; CDR3 protein: CASSAVGGNEKLFF
J gene: TRBJ1-5; D gene: TRBD1; clone size: -; V gene: TRBV19; CDR3 DNA: TGTGCCAGTAGTGGCCAGACAGGGGAGGATCAGCCCCAGCATTTT; CDR3 protein: CASSGQTGEDQPQHF
J gene: TRBJ1-4; D gene: TRBD1; clone size: -; V gene: TRBV18; CDR3 DNA: TGTGCCAGCTCACCTCAGCCGGGACAGGGGGCGAGAAGTGAAAAACTGTTTTTT; CDR3 protein: CASSPQPGQGARSEKLFF
J gene: TRBJ1-2; D gene: -; clone size: -; V gene: TRBV6-6; CDR3 DNA: TGTGCCAGCAGTTATTTGACAACCCTCAACTATGGCTACACCTTC; CDR3 protein: CASSYLTTLNYGYTF